The 20 T cell receptor beta chains below were found in one sample sequenced in a study of T cells in women clearing cervical HPV infection. Sequencing used immunoSEQ multiplex PCR; TCRdb keeps in-frame clones, though not all of them. Its table records 30,000 to 45,000 clones. The material sequenced was blood buffy coat. The receptors derive from a woman between 18 and 70 years old with a cervical HPV16 infection that either progressed to CIN3+ or cleared (not recorded which).

Points on this clone: The sequence runs out 3 residues before the end of the CDR3; the remainder is reconstructed from the germline J gene. The J gene is TRBJ1-2, the V gene TRBV7-9; D not certain. Looked up from germline, CDR1 is SEHNR and CDR2 is FQNEAQ (reference sequence). The CDR3 contains 15 residues. CDR3 sequence: CASSLTSGAGDTYTF. The sequenced CDR3 bases are TGTGCCAGCAGCTTGACTAGCGGAGCGGGAGATACC.

A remark on this clone: The CDR3 goes on 3 residues after the read ends, and that part is filled in from the germline J gene. V gene TRBV19 combines with J gene TRBJ2-1; 7 bases are shared with TRBD2. This CDR3 has 15 residues. Germline lookup yields CDR1 LNHDA and CDR2 SQIVND (reference sequence). V trimming: 5 bases; J trimming: 4 bases; junction bases outside the gene matches: 8. CDR3 region: CASSEERGLYNEQFF. The covered CDR3 bases are TGTGCCAGTAGTGAGGAGCGGGGACTGTACAATGAG.

The part of the CDR3 DNA that was read is TGTGCCAGCTCACCCCTTGAGGGGGCAGACACTGAA. This codes for CASSPLEGADTE. The entire CDR3 reads CASSPLEGADTEAFF. The chain recombines TRBV18 with TRBJ1-1; 7 nucleotides match TRBD1. Read coverage stops 3 residues before the CDR3 terminus; the germline J gene supplies the remainder. Trimming took 3 bases from V and 3 from J; bases not matched to a gene: 7. The germline CDR1 and CDR2 sequences are KGHSH and LQKENI. This CDR3 spans 15 amino acids.

Concerning this clone: The CDR3 end lies 3 residues beyond the end of the read and is filled in from the germline J gene. The genes are TRBV7-2 and TRBJ1-1; 8 bases are a match to TRBD1. Germline V CDR1 and CDR2: SGHTA, FQGNSA. CDR3 length equals 15 residues. V shed 3 bases and J 4 bases; nucleotides not matched to a gene: 7. The CDR3 reads CASSFTDRESTEAFF. The sequenced part of the CDR3 DNA is TGTGCCAGCAGCTTTACGGACAGGGAAAGCACTGAA.

To note about this clone: The missing CDR3 end, 3 residues past where the read stops, is filled in from the germline J gene. The chain recombines TRBV5-4 with TRBJ2-5; 11 bases line up with TRBD2. CDR1 and CDR2 from the germline V gene are SGHNT and YYREEE (reference sequence). The CDR3 runs 15 residues. The V gene end was trimmed by 1 base and the J gene end by 4 bases; junction bases not matched to a gene: 3. Partial CDR3 DNA: TGTGCCAGCAGCTTGCGTAGCGGGGGGGCAGAGACC. Protein: CASSLRSGGAET. The entire CDR3 reads CASSLRSGGAETQYF. The complete variable domain, with remaining parts taken from reference TRBV5-4 and TRBJ2-5, reads ETGVTQSPTHLIKTRGQQVTLRCSSQSGHNTVSWYQQALGQGPQFIFQYYREEENGRGNFPPRFSGLQFPNYSSELNVNALELDDSALYLCASSLRSGGAETQYFGPGTRLLVL.

About this clone: Other nucleotide sequences in the sample specify the same CDR3. CDR3 DNA (partial): TGTGCCAGCTCATCAGACAGGGGCTCTGGAAACACC. Translation gives CASSSDRGSGNT. The complete CDR3 reads CASSSDRGSGNTIYF. V usage is TRBV18 and J usage is TRBJ1-3; 8 positions agree with TRBD1. The sequence runs out 3 residues before the end of the CDR3; the remainder is reconstructed from the germline J gene. Germline CDR1 is KGHSH and CDR2 is LQKENI. Trimming cost V 5 bases and J 0 bases; bases outside gene matches: 3. This CDR3 is built from 15 residues.

Remarks on this clone: The read ends 3 residues before the CDR3 terminus; that terminus is restored from the germline J gene. The genes are TRBV20-1 and TRBJ2-5; 16 nucleotides agree with TRBD2. The ends lost 3 bases at V and 4 bases at J; junction bases unmatched: 8. The CDR3 loop spans 17 amino acids. CDR1 and CDR2 (germline): DFQATT, SNEGSKA (reference sequence). CDR3 DNA (partial): TGCAGTGCTAGCCCGGGACTAGCGGGAGGGCCGGGAGAGACC. Translating it yields CSASPGLAGGPGET. The full CDR3 reads CSASPGLAGGPGETQYF.

Worth noting for this clone: The CDR3 is cut off 3 residues early in the read; its end comes from the germline J gene. V usage is TRBV12-3 or TRBV12-4 and J usage is TRBJ2-5, with TRBD1 as a possible D gene (6 bases). The CDR3 runs to 13 residues. Trimming removed 4 bases from V and 4 bases from J, with 10 bases in between. The covered CDR3 bases are TGTGCCAGCAGTTCCTTAGGGGGAGAGACC. Amino acid sequence: CASSSLGGET. The entire CDR3 reads CASSSLGGETQYF.

As to this clone: Read sequence stops 3 residues before the CDR3 end, and the germline J gene provides the missing end. The V gene is TRBV28, the J gene TRBJ2-3; 7 bases map to TRBD1. CDR3 length: 14 residues. Germline CDR1 reads MDHEN; CDR2 reads SYDVKM. V gave up 3 bases and J gave up 3 bases; unmatched junction bases: 3. The DNA read from the CDR3 is TGTGCCAGCAGTTTCCTACAGGGGACAGATACG. The encoded protein is CASSFLQGTDT. In full, the CDR3 reads CASSFLQGTDTQYF.

As to this clone: Read data end 3 residues before the CDR3 end; the end is taken from the germline J gene. The V call is TRBV19, the J call TRBJ2-2; D may be TRBD1 (6 bases). Trimming removed 6 bases from V and 4 bases from J, with 9 bases in between. Germline assignment: CDR1 LNHDA and CDR2 SQIVND (reference sequence). The CDR3 spans 13 residues. CDR3 sequence reads: CASRSTGTGELFF. CDR3 DNA, as far as it was read: TGTGCCAGTAGGTCGACAGGCACCGGGGAG.

Regarding this clone: Sequencing ends 3 residues short of the CDR3 end; the germline J gene provides the rest. The chain recombines TRBV28 with TRBJ2-5; 7 nucleotides line up with TRBD1. Germline CDR1 MDHEN, CDR2 SYDVKM. The CDR3 contains 15 residues. V lost 5 bases to trimming and J lost 4 bases; unmatched junction nucleotides: 10. Partial CDR3 DNA: TGTGCCAGCAGTCCCTACAGGGGAAAGGTAGAGACC. Protein: CASSPYRGKVET. The whole CDR3 reads CASSPYRGKVETQYF.

Note on this clone: The read ends 3 residues shy of where the CDR3 ends; the end is completed using the germline J gene. The chain couples TRBV20-1 to TRBJ2-7; 12 bases agree with TRBD2. CDR1 and CDR2 from the germline V gene are DFQATT and SNEGSKA (reference sequence). Trimming at V came to 5 bases and at J to 5 bases, leaving 7 bases not matched to a gene. The CDR3 totals 14 residues. The CDR3 reads CSASSGRAINEQYF. CDR3 DNA, as far as it was read: TGCAGTGCTTCTAGCGGGAGGGCGATAAACGAG.

Comments on this clone: Read sequence stops 3 residues before the CDR3 end, and the germline J gene provides the missing end. This chain connects TRBV7-9 to TRBJ2-3; tentative D call: TRBD1 (6 bases). Germline CDR1 is SEHNR and CDR2 is FQNEAQ (reference sequence). This CDR3 has 13 residues. CDR3 DNA, as far as it was read: TGTGCCAGCAGCTTGACAGGATACCAGCCG. This encodes CASSLTGYQP. The CDR3 reads in full as CASSLTGYQPQYF.

As for this clone: The read falls 3 residues short of the CDR3 end, and the missing part is taken from the germline J gene. This chain uses TRBV7-9 with TRBJ2-1; D is perhaps TRBD1 (6 bases). Trimming cost V 5 bases and J 5 bases, with 10 bases left between them. There are 13 residues in the CDR3. Germline V CDR1 and CDR2: SEHNR, FQNEAQ (reference sequence). The CDR3 loop is CASSRTDHNEQFF. The CDR3 bases that were read are TGTGCCAGCAGCCGGACAGACCACAATGAG.

Points on this clone: The DNA ends 3 residues before the CDR3 does, and the rest of the CDR3 is filled in from the germline J gene. This rearrangement joins TRBV5-6 to TRBJ1-2, with a possible D match to TRBD1 (5 bases). The CDR3 runs 12 residues. V was clipped by 6 bases and J by 4 bases, with 10 bases between them. CDR1 is SGHDT, CDR2 YYEEEE, per germline. This CDR3 reads CASTSQGYGYTF. CDR3 DNA (partial): TGTGCCAGCACCTCCCAGGGCTATGGC. Full variable domain (remainder filled in from reference TRBV5-6 and TRBJ1-2): DAGVTQSPTHLIKTRGQQVTLRCSPKSGHDTVSWYQQALGQGPQFIFQYYEEEERQRGNFPDRFSGHQFPNYSSELNVNALLLGDSALYLCASTSQGYGYTFGSGTRLTVV.

To note about this clone: The read ends 3 residues early relative to the CDR3; the germline J gene fills the gap. This rearrangement joins TRBV7-2 to TRBJ1-1; 9 nucleotides line up with TRBD1. This CDR3 has 14 residues. Losses at the gene ends were 8 bases for V and 3 bases for J; bases not matched to a gene: 7. Germline CDR1 reads SGHTA; CDR2 reads FQGNSA. CDR3 protein: CASSIQGAYTEAFF. The sequenced CDR3 bases are TGTGCCAGCTCTATACAGGGGGCCTACACTGAA.

Turning to this clone: The sequenced fragment ends 3 residues before the CDR3 boundary, so the rest is inferred from the germline J gene. V is TRBV6-2 or TRBV6-3 and J is TRBJ2-3; D uncertain. CDR3 length: 14 amino acids. Between the trimmed V and J ends, which lost 6 bases and 4 bases, there was a span of 14 bases. Germline V gene data show CDR1 as MNHEY and CDR2 as SVGEGT. CDR3 sequence: CASSDRGGPDTQYF. CDR3 DNA (partial): TGTGCCAGCAGCGATCGTGGCGGCCCAGATACG.

With respect to this clone: Read data end 3 residues before the CDR3 end; the end is taken from the germline J gene. V is TRBV2 and J is TRBJ1-2; TRBD1 aligns across 10 bases. The CDR3 is made up of 14 amino acids. V lost 5 bases to trimming and J lost 2 bases; unmatched junction nucleotides: 2. Germline V gives CDR1 SNHLY, CDR2 FYNNEI. The sequenced part of the CDR3 DNA is TGTGCCAGCAGTCGGACAGGGGGAAACTATGGC. Protein: CASSRTGGNYG. The full CDR3 sequence reads CASSRTGGNYGYTF.

Regarding this clone: The CDR3 goes on 3 residues after the read ends, and that part is filled in from the germline J gene. The genes are TRBV5-1 and TRBJ1-1, with 8 bases matching TRBD1. This CDR3 spans 14 amino acids. Germline-derived CDR1 and CDR2 are SGHRS and YFSETQ. V was clipped by 2 bases and J by 7 bases; unmatched bases: 7. This CDR3 is CASSFQGAPSEAFF. The CDR3 DNA, read in part, is TGCGCCAGCAGCTTTCAGGGGGCGCCGAGTGAA.

To note about this clone: From the germline J gene comes the end of the CDR3, since the read stops 3 residues before it. The chain combines TRBV19 with TRBJ2-2; weak D call: TRBD1 (5 bases). From germline, CDR1 is LNHDA and CDR2 SQIVND (reference sequence). This CDR3 is built from 20 residues. The DNA read from the CDR3 is TGTGCCAGTAGTCTTAATTCCCCCGGCAGGGCTCGTCCTGGGGCCAACGTG. Protein sequence: CASSLNSPGRARPGANV. The entire CDR3 is CASSLNSPGRARPGANVLFF.